This T cell receptor (beta chain) was found in a study of blood T cell repertoires in COVID-19 (TCRdb year 2020). Some background on the complete study: Collaborator samples came from the United States, Italy and Spain and covered acute and convalescent phases of COVID-19. The repertoires were released in a freely available public database intended as a resource for research on the immune response to SARS-CoV-2. Sample metadata almost always included a de-identified subject ID, COVID-19 status, age in years and sex. Subjects who had been exposed to COVID-19, were actively infected with it, or had recovered from it provided the deeply sampled blood TCRbeta repertoires that made up the dataset. Where available, HLA class I and class II types were obtained from metadata supplied by the sample provider rather than from assay-based typing. Samples came from the ongoing ImmuneRACE study (first 160 participants) plus 1,254 subjects from 6 global collaborators. The prospective study material was composed of cDNA or gDNA derived from T cells, B-cell-depleted T cells, or PBMCs. What the work shows at the level of the full study, not this receptor alone: Clinical and demographic metadata were provided uncurated, with the amount varying by source and participant.

CDR1 and CDR2 are read off the germline V gene as SGHNT and YENEEA. The CDR3 sequence holds 15 residues, the cysteine and phenylalanine included. The sequence is cut down to CDR3 DNA, 45 bases in frame from base 1. Trimming takes 5 bases off V and 8 bases off J; junction bases not matched to a gene: 10. TCRbeta CDR3 regions were amplified from genomic DNA using the immunoSEQ Assay, a bias-controlled multiplex PCR. In the paper's pipeline: Within the assay, amplification of reference gene primers was used to estimate how many nucleated cells each sample contained. To quantify the absolute abundance of each unique TCRbeta CDR3 rearrangement, sequence reads were collapsed and filtered. Productive Simpson clonality was computed per sample as the square root of Simpson's diversity index over productive rearrangements. Sourced from immuneACCESS, this table was stored by TCRdb with only in-frame sequences that have V and J called. A share of the clones is absent; for the studies checked, an unresolved V gene accounts for under half, and the remainder has no known explanation. The V and J calls and the clone size are those of that table, but D and trimming were determined from the DNA. A total of about 220,000 clones appear in this sample, about nine tenths of them only once. The ten largest account for more than 2.5% of the sample.

In the prospective study, participants were 18 to 89 years old, resided in around 25 geographic areas of the United States, and were enrolled through a virtual design. Cohort assignment in the prospective study relied on participant-reported clinical history from a screening survey and a study questionnaire. ImmuneRACE Cohort 3 recovered participants were defined by two consecutive negative NP/OP PCR tests, healthcare professional clearance, or symptom resolution. In the prospective study, whole blood, serum and a nasopharyngeal or oropharyngeal swab were collected from each participant by mobile phlebotomists. Additional blood draws and questionnaires over an approximately 2-month period could optionally be provided by prospective study participants. Before DNA extraction, prospective study blood samples were shipped either frozen or at room temperature. Remarks on this clone: No cognate antigen has been identified for it. It has no much larger one-base neighbor in the sample; base qualities were not kept.

Sequenced: PBMCs or T cells enriched from blood (not recorded which). The receptor was isolated from a woman aged 25 to 39 who had recovered from COVID-19. The chain is encoded by TRBV11-3 joined to TRBJ2-2, and 8 bases in between align with TRBD1. Read as DNA, the sequence is TGTGCCAGCAGCCCTAGACGACAGGGGATGGGGGAGCTGTTTTTT. Its translation reads: CASSPRRQGMGELFF.